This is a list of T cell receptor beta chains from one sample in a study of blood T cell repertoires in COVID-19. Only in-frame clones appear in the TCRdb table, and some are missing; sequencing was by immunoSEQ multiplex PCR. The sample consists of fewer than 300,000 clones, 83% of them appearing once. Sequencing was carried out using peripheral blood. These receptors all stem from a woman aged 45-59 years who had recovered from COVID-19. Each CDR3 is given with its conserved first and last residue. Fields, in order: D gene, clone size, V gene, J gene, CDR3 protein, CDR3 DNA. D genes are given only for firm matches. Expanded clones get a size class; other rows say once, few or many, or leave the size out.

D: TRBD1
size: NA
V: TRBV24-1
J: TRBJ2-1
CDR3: CATSRGTGISRSYNEQFF
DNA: TGTGCCACCAGTCGTGGGACAGGGATTTCCCGCTCCTACAATGAGCAGTTCTTC

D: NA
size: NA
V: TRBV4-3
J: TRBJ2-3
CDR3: CASSLNYRDTQYF
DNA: TGCGCCAGCAGCCTAAATTATCGGGATACGCAGTATTTT

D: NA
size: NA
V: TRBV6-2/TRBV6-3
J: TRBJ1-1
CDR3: CASSSPRNTEAFF
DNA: TGTGCCAGCAGCTCACCTAGGAACACTGAAGCTTTCTTT

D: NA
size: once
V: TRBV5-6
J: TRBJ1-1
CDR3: CASSRGRRDNTEAFF
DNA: TGTGCCAGCAGCCGAGGGAGGAGGGACAACACTGAAGCTTTCTTT

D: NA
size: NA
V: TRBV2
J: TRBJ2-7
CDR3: CASSDSLYEQYF
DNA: TGTGCCAGCAGTGACTCCCTCTACGAGCAGTACTTC

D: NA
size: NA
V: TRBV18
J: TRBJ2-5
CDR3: CASSPPSSARETQYF
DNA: TGTGCCAGCTCACCACCATCTAGCGCAAGAGAGACCCAGTACTTC

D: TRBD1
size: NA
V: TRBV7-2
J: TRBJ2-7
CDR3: CASSLVGTAYYEQYF
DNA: TGTGCCAGCAGCTTAGTAGGGACAGCCTACTACGAGCAGTACTTC

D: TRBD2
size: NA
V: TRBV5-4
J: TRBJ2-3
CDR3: CASSLPVAGGTDTQYF
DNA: TGTGCCAGCAGCTTGCCTGTAGCGGGCGGGACAGATACGCAGTATTTT

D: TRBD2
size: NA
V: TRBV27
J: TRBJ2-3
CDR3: CASSLGTSGRSDTQYF
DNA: TGTGCCAGCAGTTTAGGGACTAGCGGGAGATCGGATACGCAGTATTTT

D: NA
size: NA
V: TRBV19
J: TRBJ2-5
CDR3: CASSSTGQETQYF
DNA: TGTGCCAGTAGTTCGACAGGCCAAGAGACCCAGTACTTC

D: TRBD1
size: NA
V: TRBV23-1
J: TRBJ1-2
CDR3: CASSQHDRGNYGYTF
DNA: TGCGCCAGCAGTCAACATGACAGGGGTAACTATGGCTACACCTTC

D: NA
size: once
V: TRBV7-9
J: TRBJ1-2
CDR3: CASSRSGTLYGYTF
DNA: TGTGCCAGCAGCCGATCCGGGACACTTTATGGCTACACCTTC

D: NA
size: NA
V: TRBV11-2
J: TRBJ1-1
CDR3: CASSTRQNPGQEGTEAFF
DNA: TGTGCCAGCAGCACTAGACAGAACCCGGGACAAGAGGGCACTGAAGCTTTCTTT

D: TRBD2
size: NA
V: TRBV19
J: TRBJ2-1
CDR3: CASSMTTGGPNEQFF
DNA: TGTGCCAGTAGTATGACGACGGGAGGGCCCAATGAGCAGTTCTTC

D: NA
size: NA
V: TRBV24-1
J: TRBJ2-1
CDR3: CATSDAEGSNEQFF
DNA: TGTGCCACCAGTGATGCGGAGGGTTCAAATGAGCAGTTCTTC

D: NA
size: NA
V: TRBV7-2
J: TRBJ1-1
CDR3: CASAPFVGNTEAFF
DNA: TGTGCCAGCGCCCCCTTTGTCGGGAACACTGAAGCTTTCTTT

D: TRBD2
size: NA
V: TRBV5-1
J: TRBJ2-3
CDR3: CASSLVRGGNTDTQYF
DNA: TGCGCCAGCAGCTTGGTTCGCGGGGGGAACACAGATACGCAGTATTTT

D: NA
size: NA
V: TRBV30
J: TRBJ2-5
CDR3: CALRTVEETQYF
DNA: TGTGCCTTGCGGACAGTTGAAGAGACCCAGTACTTC

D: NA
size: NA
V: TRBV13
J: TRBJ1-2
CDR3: CASSLSDGYTF
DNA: TGTGCCAGCAGCTTATCGGATGGCTACACCTTC

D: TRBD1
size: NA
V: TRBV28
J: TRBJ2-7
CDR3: CASSSLNPRTGANEQYF
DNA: TGTGCCAGCAGTTCGCTCAACCCACGGACAGGGGCTAACGAGCAGTACTTC

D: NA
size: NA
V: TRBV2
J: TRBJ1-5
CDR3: CASSGMRDQPQHF
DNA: TGTGCCAGCAGTGGAATGAGGGATCAGCCCCAGCATTTT

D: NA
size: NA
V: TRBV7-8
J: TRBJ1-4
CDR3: CASSAQGGLQLFF
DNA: TGTGCCAGCAGCGCTCAAGGAGGGCTGCAACTGTTTTTT

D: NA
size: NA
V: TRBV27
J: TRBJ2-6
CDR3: CASSPVPRLTSGANVLTF
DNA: TGTGCCAGCAGTCCTGTTCCTAGACTTACCTCTGGGGCCAACGTCCTGACTTTC

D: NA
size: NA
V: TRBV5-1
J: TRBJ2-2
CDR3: CASSNRVRGRGELFF
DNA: TGCGCCAGCAGCAATCGGGTCCGGGGAAGAGGGGAGCTGTTTTTT

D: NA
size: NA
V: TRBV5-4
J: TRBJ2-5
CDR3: CASTTSMRDQETQYF
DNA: TGTGCCAGCACCACGTCGATGAGGGACCAAGAGACCCAGTACTTC

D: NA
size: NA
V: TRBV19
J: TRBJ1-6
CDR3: CASSMPGAPLHF
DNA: TGTGCCAGTAGTATGCCCGGGGCACCCCTCCACTTT

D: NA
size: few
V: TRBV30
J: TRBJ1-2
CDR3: CAWGGDLISNYGYTF
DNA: TGTGCCTGGGGGGGGGACTTAATTTCTAACTATGGCTACACCTTC

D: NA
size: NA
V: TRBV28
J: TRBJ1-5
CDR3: CASSSTGYQPQHF
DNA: TGTGCCAGCAGTTCGACAGGTTATCAGCCCCAGCATTTT

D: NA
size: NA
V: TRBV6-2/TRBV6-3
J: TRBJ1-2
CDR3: CASSYASNYGYTF
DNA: TGTGCCAGCAGTTACGCCAGTAACTATGGCTACACCTTC

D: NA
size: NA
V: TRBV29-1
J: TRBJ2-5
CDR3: CSVEGRGEETQYF
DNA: TGCAGCGTTGAAGGTCGGGGAGAAGAGACCCAGTACTTC

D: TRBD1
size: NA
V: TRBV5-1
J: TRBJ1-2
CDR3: CASSPTGGLVGGYTF
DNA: TGCGCCAGCAGCCCGACAGGGGGCCTGGTGGGGGGCTACACCTTC

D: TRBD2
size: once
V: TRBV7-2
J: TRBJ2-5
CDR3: CASRGLAGETQYF
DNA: TGTGCCAGCAGGGGACTAGCGGGAGAGACCCAGTACTTC

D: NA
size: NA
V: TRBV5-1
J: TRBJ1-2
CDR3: CASTGHREGYTF
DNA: TGCGCCAGCACAGGCCATCGGGAGGGCTACACCTTC

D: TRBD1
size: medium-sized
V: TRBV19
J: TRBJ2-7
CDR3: CASSPTGTGIYEQYF
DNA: TGTGCCAGTAGTCCGACGGGGACAGGTATCTACGAGCAGTACTTC

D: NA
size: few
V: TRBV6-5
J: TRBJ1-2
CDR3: CASRTGYGYTF
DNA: TGTGCCAGCAGAACAGGGTATGGCTACACCTTC

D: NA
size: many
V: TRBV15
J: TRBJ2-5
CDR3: CATSVRRGQETQYF
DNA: TGTGCCACCAGCGTACGGCGGGGTCAAGAGACCCAGTACTTC

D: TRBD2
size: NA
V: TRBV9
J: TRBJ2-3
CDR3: CASSVQAGGTDTQYF
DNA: TGTGCCAGCAGCGTACAAGCGGGGGGCACAGATACGCAGTATTTT

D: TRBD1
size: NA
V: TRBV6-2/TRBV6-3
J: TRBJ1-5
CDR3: CASSYSTGAGQPQHF
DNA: TGTGCCAGCAGTTACTCGACAGGGGCTGGGCAGCCCCAGCATTTT

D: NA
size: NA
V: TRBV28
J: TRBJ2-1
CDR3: CASSFSNDPYNEQFF
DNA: TGTGCCAGCAGTTTTAGCAACGATCCCTACAATGAGCAGTTCTTC

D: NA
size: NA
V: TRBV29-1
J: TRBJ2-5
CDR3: CSVNGLAGRGQETQYF
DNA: TGCAGCGTTAATGGGTTGGCAGGGCGTGGGCAAGAGACCCAGTACTTC

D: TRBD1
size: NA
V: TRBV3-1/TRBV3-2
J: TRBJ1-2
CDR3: CASSPKGDRVYGYTF
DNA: TGTGCCAGCAGCCCTAAGGGGGACAGGGTCTATGGCTACACCTTC

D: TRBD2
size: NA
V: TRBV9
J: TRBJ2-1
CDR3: CASSARLIGGAYNEQFF
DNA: TGTGCCAGCAGCGCCCGTCTGATCGGGGGGGCGTACAATGAGCAGTTCTTC

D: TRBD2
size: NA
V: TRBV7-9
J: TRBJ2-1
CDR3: CASSPAGVSNEQFF
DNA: TGTGCCAGCAGCCCAGCGGGAGTAAGCAATGAGCAGTTCTTC

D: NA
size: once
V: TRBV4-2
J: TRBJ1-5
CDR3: CASSQDGGDHSNQPQHF
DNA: TGTGCCAGCAGCCAAGATGGAGGGGACCATAGCAATCAGCCCCAGCATTTT

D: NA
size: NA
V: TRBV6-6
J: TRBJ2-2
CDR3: CASSYPEAGELFF
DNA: TGTGCCAGCAGTTACCCCGAGGCCGGGGAGCTGTTTTTT

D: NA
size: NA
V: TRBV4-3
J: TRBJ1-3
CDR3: CASSQEGASGNTIYF
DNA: TGCGCCAGCAGCCAGGAAGGGGCCTCTGGAAACACCATATATTTT

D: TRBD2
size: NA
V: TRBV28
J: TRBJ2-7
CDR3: CASRGPGGSYEQYF
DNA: TGTGCCAGCAGGGGCCCGGGAGGGTCCTACGAGCAGTACTTC

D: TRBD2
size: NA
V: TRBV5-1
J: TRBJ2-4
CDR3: CASSVDGGNIQYF
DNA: TGCGCCAGCAGCGTCGACGGGGGGAACATTCAGTACTTC

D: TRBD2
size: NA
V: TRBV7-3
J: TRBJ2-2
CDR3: CASSLTSGSGNTGELFF
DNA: TGTGCCAGCAGCTTGACTAGCGGGAGCGGGAACACCGGGGAGCTGTTTTTT

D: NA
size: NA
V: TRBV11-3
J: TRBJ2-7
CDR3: CASSLQWGVEQYF
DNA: TGTGCCAGCAGCTTACAATGGGGGGTCGAGCAGTACTTC

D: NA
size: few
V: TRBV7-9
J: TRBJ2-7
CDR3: CASSLASGVQREQYF
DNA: TGTGCCAGCAGCTTAGCGTCGGGGGTTCAACGCGAGCAGTACTTC

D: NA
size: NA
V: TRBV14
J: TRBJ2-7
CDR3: CASSQGLRGSYEQYF
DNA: TGTGCCAGCAGCCAAGGTCTACGGGGCTCCTACGAGCAGTACTTC

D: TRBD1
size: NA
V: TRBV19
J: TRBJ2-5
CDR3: CASRGQGASETQYF
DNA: TGTGCCAGCCGGGGACAGGGGGCTTCAGAGACCCAGTACTTC

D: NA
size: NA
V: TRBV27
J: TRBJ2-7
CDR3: CASSLSSLQGYSYEQYF
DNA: TGTGCCAGCAGTTTATCGAGTCTACAGGGCTACTCCTACGAGCAGTACTTC

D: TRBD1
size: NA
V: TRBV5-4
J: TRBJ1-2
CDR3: CASSFGLGGGNGYTF
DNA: TGTGCCAGCAGCTTCGGCCTAGGGGGCGGAAATGGCTACACCTTC

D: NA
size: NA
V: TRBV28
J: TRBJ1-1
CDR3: CASRINQGRSTEAFF
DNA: TGTGCCAGCAGGATAAACCAGGGAAGGAGTACTGAAGCTTTCTTT

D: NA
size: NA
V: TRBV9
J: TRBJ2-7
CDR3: CASSVVGGGEQYF
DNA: TGTGCCAGCAGCGTAGTCGGGGGTGGCGAGCAGTACTTC

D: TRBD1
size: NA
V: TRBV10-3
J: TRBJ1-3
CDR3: CAISEAGQGTGNTIYF
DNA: TGTGCCATCAGTGAGGCCGGACAGGGAACTGGAAACACCATATATTTT

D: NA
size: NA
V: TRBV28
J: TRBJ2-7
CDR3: CASNSGQPSYEQYF
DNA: TGTGCCAGCAATTCAGGACAGCCCTCCTACGAGCAGTACTTC

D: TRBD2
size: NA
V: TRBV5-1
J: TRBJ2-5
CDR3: CASSLEGLAVETQYF
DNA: TGCGCCAGCAGCTTGGAAGGACTAGCAGTAGAGACCCAGTACTTC